Listed here are 4 T cell receptor beta chains from one sample, sequenced in a study of CD8+CD57+ T cells in acquired aplastic anemia. Template material for TCR beta VDJ and CDR3 profiling consisted of genomic DNA. TCRdb ran MiXCR on the reads and lists one entry per CDR3 protein. The sample contains hundreds of thousands of distinct CDR3 sequences, 60% to 80% of which appear only once. Input material: sorted CD4+, CD8+, or CD8+CD57+ T cells (not recorded which) from PBMCs. These receptor sequences come from a human donor in good health, serving as a control.

The chain links TRBV9 to TRBJ2-7, with D maybe TRBD2 (5 bases). Germline V CDR1 and CDR2: SGDLS, YYNGEE. The CDR3 is made up of 14 amino acids. V dropped 4 bases and J dropped 7 bases, with 18 bases sitting between them. CDR3 in amino acids: CASSIASDSCEQYF. The CDR3 region has the DNA TGTGCCAGCAGCATAGCGAGCGACTCCTGTGAGCAGTACTTC.

This clonotype was detected only a few times. This CDR3 reads CSHKQRLIYEQYF. The CDR3, as DNA: TGCAGCCACAAACAGAGACTGATCTACGAGCAGTACTTC. The rearrangement uses TRBV29-1 and TRBJ2-7; D not resolved. The germline V and J ends were trimmed by 8 bases and 3 bases, with 17 bases remaining between them. Looked up from germline, CDR1 is SQVTM and CDR2 is ANQGSEA. The CDR3 length is 13 residues.

The genes are TRBV5-1 and TRBJ2-3; 7 bases are a match to TRBD2. Trimming cost V 0 bases and J 5 bases; bases outside gene matches: 9. The CDR3 extends over 16 amino acids. Germline-derived CDR1 and CDR2 are SGHRS and YFSETQ. The CDR3 sequence: CASSLAGDYTGDTQYF. In DNA, the CDR3 is TGCGCCAGCAGCTTGGCGGGGGACTACACGGGAGATACGCAGTATTTT.

V gene TRBV20-1 combines with J gene TRBJ2-7, with 8 bases aligning to TRBD1. From germline, CDR1 is DFQATT and CDR2 SNEGSKA (reference sequence). This CDR3 comprises 12 residues. The junction had 3 bases not matched to a gene; V was cut back by 3 bases and J by 5 bases. CDR3 DNA: TGCAGTGCTAGGGCAGGGGGCCACGAGCAGTACTTC. Amino acids: CSARAGGHEQYF.